The present T cell receptor (beta chain) was sequenced within a study of T cell repertoires in cytomegalovirus infection. This CDR3 contains 13 residues. The V and J ends lost 5 bases and 3 bases respectively, with 11 bases between them. From germline, CDR1 is MNHEY and CDR2 SVGEGT. TCRdb reprocessed the reads via MiXCR and lists one record per CDR3 protein. The sample includes about 160,000 distinct CDR3 sequences, under 20% of them seen just once. This TCR derives from a human donor in good health (CMV status not recorded). Some clones in this sample may be carry-over from other donors' samples. Sequenced sample: CD8+ T cells from PBMCs. The genes are TRBV6-2 or TRBV6-3 and TRBJ2-7, with D perhaps TRBD2 (5 bases). CDR3 coding DNA: TGTGCCAGCAGTAGACGAGGGAACTACGAGCAGTACTTC. As protein: CASSRRGNYEQYF.